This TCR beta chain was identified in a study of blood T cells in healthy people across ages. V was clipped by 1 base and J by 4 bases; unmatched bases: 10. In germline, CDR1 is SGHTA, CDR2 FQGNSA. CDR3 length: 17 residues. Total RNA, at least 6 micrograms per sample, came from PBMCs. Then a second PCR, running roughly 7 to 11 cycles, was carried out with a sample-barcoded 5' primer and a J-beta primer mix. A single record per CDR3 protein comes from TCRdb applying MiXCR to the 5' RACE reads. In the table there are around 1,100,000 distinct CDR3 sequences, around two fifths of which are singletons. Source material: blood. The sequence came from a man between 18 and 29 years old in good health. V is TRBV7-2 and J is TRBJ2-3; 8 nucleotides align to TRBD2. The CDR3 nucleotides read TGTGCCAGCAGCTTAGTGCCCCGGGCGGGGGGTCCAGATACGCAGTATTTT. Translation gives CASSLVPRAGGPDTQYF.